Presented here are 32 T cell receptor beta chains from one specimen sequenced in a study of CXCR3-negative and CXCR3-positive naive CD8 T cells. Their recognized antigens are unknown. cDNA libraries for TRB were generated by 5' RACE incorporating UMI labels. TCRdb re-called the 5' RACE reads and gives one entry per CDR3 protein, without DNA. Its clone listing holds tens of thousands of distinct CDR3 sequences. Overall study findings and caveats: More hydrophobic TRB CDR3s were found in CXCR3-positive naive cells than in CXCR3-negative naive cells.

The specimen sequenced was naive CXCR3+ CD8+ T cells from blood. Specified subset: CD45RO-CCR7+CD27+CD95- naive CD8+ T cells expressing CXCR3 (TNR3+). The receptors stem from a human donor in good health. Some clones in this sample may be carry-over from other donors' samples.

The rearrangement links TRBV4-1 to TRBJ1-1. The germline CDR1 and CDR2 sequences are MGHRA and YSYEKL. The CDR3 is made up of 15 amino acids. CDR3 amino acids: CASSQAFGVNTEAFF.

The CDR3 protein is CASKGRGAGREQYF. The genes are TRBV28 and TRBJ2-7; there is no DNA to check the TCRdb D call of TRBD1. The CDR3 extends over 14 amino acids. Germline CDR1 is MDHEN and CDR2 is SYDVKM.

The rearrangement uses TRBV28 and TRBJ2-3. CDR1 is MDHEN, CDR2 SYDVKM, per germline. This CDR3 has 13 residues. CDR3 amino acids: CASSLSTTDTQYF.

The genes are TRBV4-2 and TRBJ1-1; TCRdb outputs TRBD1, but without DNA this stays unchecked. Germline assignment: CDR1 LGHNA and CDR2 YNFKEQ. CDR3 length: 14 amino acids. The CDR3 spells CASSQDSGATEAFF.

The V call is TRBV15, the J call TRBJ2-4. This CDR3 has 13 residues. The germline V gene has CDR1 LNHNV and CDR2 YYDKDF (reference sequence). CDR3 sequence: CATSNLFTNIQYF.

The chain combines TRBV11-1 with TRBJ2-1; TCRdb names TRBD2, which stays unverified in the absence of DNA. The germline CDR1 and CDR2 sequences are SGHAT and FQDESV (reference sequence). CDR3 length equals 17 residues. CDR3 loop: CASSPPTSGSSYNEQFF. The whole variable domain, remainder taken from reference TRBV11-1 and TRBJ2-1, is EAEVAQSPRYKITEKSQAVAFWCDPISGHATLYWYRQILGQGPELLVQFQDESVVDDSQLPKDRFSAERLKGVDSTLKIQPAELGDSAMYLCASSPPTSGSSYNEQFFGPGTRLTVL.

The J gene is TRBJ1-1, the V gene TRBV4-1; with no DNA, the TCRdb D assignment of TRBD1 cannot be verified. Germline V gene lookup returns CDR1 MGHRA and CDR2 YSYEKL. This CDR3 is built from 17 residues. CDR3 sequence: CASSPLPGQGSNTEAFF.

The V and J genes are TRBV4-1 and TRBJ2-1. The length of the CDR3 is 12 residues. The germline V gene has CDR1 MGHRA and CDR2 YSYEKL. The CDR3 sequence is CASSQGDVEQFF.

This chain connects TRBV5-6 to TRBJ2-3; as DNA is missing, the TRBD1 call by TCRdb cannot be tested. The germline V gene has CDR1 SGHDT and CDR2 YYEEEE. The CDR3 totals 15 residues. This CDR3 reads CASSLFGGDTDTQYF.

The rearrangement uses TRBV5-5 and TRBJ2-1; absent DNA, TCRdb's TRBD2 call cannot be checked. The length of the CDR3 is 17 residues. Germline V lookup: CDR1 SGHKS, CDR2 YYEKEE (reference sequence). The CDR3 region is CASSLPASGSSYNEQFF.

The chain is built from TRBV14 and TRBJ2-7; there is no DNA to check the TCRdb D call of TRBD1. The CDR3 totals 18 residues. The germline gives CDR1 SGHDN, CDR2 FVKESK. The CDR3: CASSQDWSGTGMGYEQYF.

The chain has TRBV6-1 and TRBJ2-7. This CDR3 has 17 residues. CDR1 is MNHNS, CDR2 SASEGT, per germline. CDR3 sequence reads: CASSESLWEAVSYEQYF.

The chain joins TRBV6-5 to TRBJ2-7; TCRdb outputs TRBD1, but without DNA this stays unchecked. This CDR3 is 13 amino acids long. Germline CDR1 MNHEY, CDR2 SVGAGI. CDR3 region: CASLGTGPYEQYF.

The chain is built from TRBV6-2 or TRBV6-3 and TRBJ2-7. Germline-derived CDR1 and CDR2 are MNHEY and SVGEGT. The CDR3 spans 12 residues. The CDR3 is CASIGGSLEQYF.

The rearrangement links TRBV12-3 or TRBV12-4 to TRBJ1-2; TCRdb indicates TRBD1, and absent DNA this call remains unverified. The CDR3 spans 13 residues. The CDR3: CASTPRGDYGYTF.

The chain couples TRBV20-1 to TRBJ2-7; TCRdb calls TRBD2, which cannot be checked without DNA. Per germline, CDR1 DFQATT and CDR2 SNEGSKA (reference sequence). The CDR3 loop spans 12 amino acids. The CDR3 sequence: CSAREREYEQYF.

The chain has TRBV12-3 or TRBV12-4 and TRBJ2-7; TCRdb gives TRBD1 as the D gene, but with no DNA this cannot be confirmed. The CDR3 extends over 12 amino acids. The CDR3 reads CASSADRDEQYF.

The rearrangement uses TRBV7-9 and TRBJ2-1; TCRdb names TRBD2, which stays unverified in the absence of DNA. Germline V gene lookup returns CDR1 SEHNR and CDR2 FQNEAQ (reference sequence). This CDR3 region has 14 residues. The chain's CDR3 is CASSLADANNEQFF.

This chain joins TRBV28 and TRBJ2-5. Germline V gene sequence: CDR1 MDHEN, CDR2 SYDVKM. CDR3 length equals 14 residues. CDR3: CASSAARYQETQYF.

The rearrangement uses TRBV27 and TRBJ2-1; TCRdb picks TRBD2, but there is no DNA to check that call. The CDR3 covers 16 residues. Germline CDR1 reads MNHEY; CDR2 reads SMNVEV (reference sequence). The CDR3 sequence: CASSPTLAGVDNEQFF.

The chain combines TRBV7-6 with TRBJ2-2; TCRdb indicates TRBD2, and absent DNA this call remains unverified. CDR3 size: 15 residues. From germline, CDR1 is SGHVS and CDR2 FNYEAQ. The CDR3 sequence: CASSNRLAGVGELFF.

The chain uses TRBV29-1 and TRBJ2-1; TCRdb's D call of TRBD2 is untestable without DNA. The CDR3 spans 16 residues. Germline CDR1 reads SQVTM; CDR2 reads ANQGSEA. The CDR3 reads CSVEGLLAGSDNEQFF.

The rearrangement links TRBV2 to TRBJ2-4; TCRdb indicates TRBD1, and absent DNA this call remains unverified. Germline lookup yields CDR1 SNHLY and CDR2 FYNNEI. The CDR3 runs to 17 residues. CDR3 sequence: CASSGLQEPLAKNIQYF.

The V gene is TRBV28, the J gene TRBJ2-3. The CDR3 loop spans 14 amino acids. The germline CDR1 and CDR2 sequences are MDHEN and SYDVKM. Here the CDR3 reads CASSLAGVTDTQYF.

V gene TRBV5-1 combines with J gene TRBJ2-3; TCRdb selects TRBD2, and the lack of DNA leaves this call unchecked. The CDR3 runs to 15 residues. Germline V CDR1 and CDR2: SGHRS, YFSETQ. The CDR3 sequence: CASSEVAGVRDTQYF.

The chain employs TRBV28 and TRBJ2-7; lacking DNA, the TRBD2 call made by TCRdb goes unchecked. Per the germline V gene, CDR1 is MDHEN and CDR2 is SYDVKM. The CDR3 is 15 amino acids. CDR3 sequence: CASRELADVSYEQYF.

The gene calls are TRBV29-1 and TRBJ2-2; the D call from TCRdb, TRBD2, cannot be confirmed without DNA. This CDR3 contains 16 residues. Germline CDR1 reads SQVTM; CDR2 reads ANQGSEA. The CDR3 is CSVEAGTSGVVGELFF.

This chain connects TRBV6-6 to TRBJ1-1. CDR1 MNHNY and CDR2 SVGAGI come from the germline V gene (reference sequence). CDR3 size: 11 residues. CDR3 protein: CASRFGTEAFF.

The chain recombines TRBV12-3 or TRBV12-4 with TRBJ2-1; TCRdb gives TRBD2 as the D gene, but with no DNA this cannot be confirmed. There are 16 residues in the CDR3. CDR3 protein: CASSFGLAGVHNEQFF.

The chain uses TRBV4-1 and TRBJ2-1. Germline loops: CDR1 MGHRA, CDR2 YSYEKL. The CDR3 has 13 residues. Here the CDR3 reads CASSQSVWNEQFF.

The J gene is TRBJ1-1, the V gene TRBV20-1. CDR1 DFQATT and CDR2 SNEGSKA come from the germline V gene (reference sequence). The CDR3 extends over 11 amino acids. Here the CDR3 reads CSAIDYTEAFF.

This chain connects TRBV28 to TRBJ2-3; TCRdb outputs TRBD1, but without DNA this stays unchecked. Germline V lookup: CDR1 MDHEN, CDR2 SYDVKM. The CDR3 loop spans 13 amino acids. The CDR3 sequence: CASSLVGADTQYF. The variable domain in full, completed from reference TRBV28 and TRBJ2-3, reads DVKVTQSSRYLVKRTGEKVFLECVQDMDHENMFWYRQDPGLGLRLIYFSYDVKMKEKGDIPEGYSVSREKKERFSLILESASTNQTSMYLCASSLVGADTQYFGPGTRLTVL.